Below are 9 T cell receptor beta chains sequenced from a single sample in a study of blood T cell repertoires in COVID-19 (dated by TCRdb to about 2020). The library was built by means of the immunoSEQ multiplex PCR assay. TCRdb re-hosts the immuneACCESS table, in-frame sequences only. Its copies lack some clones; in the studies checked, an unresolved V gene accounts for under half of them, and the cause for the rest is not known. The sample includes 70,000 to 100,000 clones, with roughly four fifths observed a single time. Almost 7% of the sample lies in the top ten. Material for sequencing was peripheral blood. Receptors originate from a man aged 45 to 65 with active or convalescent COVID-19.

V and J are TRBV18 and TRBJ2-1; 9 nucleotides agree with TRBD1. J gave up 6 bases and V 6 bases, and 9 bases lay outside the gene matches. This CDR3 comprises 15 residues. Germline values: CDR1 KGHSH, CDR2 LQKENI. The CDR3 bases are TGTGCCAGCTCTGGACAGGGGATCTCTGGCAATGAGCAGTTCTTC. Translation: CASSGQGISGNEQFF.

This clone was seen just once. CDR3 residues: CASSFTAGPNNEQFF. The CDR3 bases are TGTGCCAGCAGCTTTACAGCGGGACCCAACAATGAGCAGTTCTTC. This rearrangement joins TRBV5-4 to TRBJ2-1, with 7 positions matching TRBD2. V shed 2 bases and J 5 bases; nucleotides not matched to a gene: 7. This CDR3 comprises 15 residues. From germline, CDR1 is SGHNT and CDR2 YYREEE (reference sequence).

The chain uses TRBV11-2 and TRBJ1-2, with 9 bases lining up with TRBD1. The V gene end was trimmed by 5 bases and the J gene end by 6 bases; junction bases not matched to a gene: 16. The germline V gene has CDR1 SGHAT and CDR2 FQNNGV. The CDR3 extends over 17 amino acids. Here the CDR3 reads CASSLKGTGGGIDGYTF. CDR3 bases: TGTGCCAGCAGCCTAAAGGGAACAGGGGGCGGAATCGATGGCTACACCTTC.

The rearrangement uses TRBV12-3 or TRBV12-4 and TRBJ1-1; the D is unclear. V lost 6 bases and J 5 bases, leaving 10 bases between the germline ends. This CDR3 has 12 amino acids. The CDR3 bases are TGTGCCAGCAGCCCCCTAGGTACTGAAGCTTTCTTT. It yields the protein CASSPLGTEAFF.

The chain combines TRBV3-1 (or the pseudogene TRBV3-2) with TRBJ2-5, with D maybe TRBD2 (6 bases). CDR1 LGHDT and CDR2 YNNKEL come from the germline V gene (reference sequence). With 1 base removed from V and 5 bases from J, the gap between germline ends came to 11 bases. The CDR3 has 14 amino acids. In DNA, the CDR3 is TGTGCCAGCAGCCAAGGCGCGCTAGCGGAGACCCAGTACTTC. Amino acids: CASSQGALAETQYF.

This chain uses TRBV5-1 with TRBJ2-1; 7 bases are shared with TRBD1. This CDR3 region has 13 residues. From germline, CDR1 is SGHRS and CDR2 YFSETQ. With 5 bases clipped from V and 6 bases from J, the junction kept 5 bases outside the gene matches. The CDR3: CASSRQGPNEQFF. DNA of the CDR3: TGCGCCAGCAGTCGACAGGGTCCCAATGAGCAGTTCTTC.

The chain couples TRBV6-2 or TRBV6-3 to TRBJ1-2; 12 nucleotides agree with TRBD1. Per germline, CDR1 MNHEY and CDR2 SVGEGT. The trim removed 5 bases at V and 2 bases at J, leaving 9 bases unmatched. This CDR3 spans 17 amino acids. As DNA, the CDR3 is TGTGCCAGCAGTACACCGGGGACAGGGGGCAGGAACTATGGCTACACCTTC. The encoded protein is CASSTPGTGGRNYGYTF.

V is TRBV6-6 and J is TRBJ2-5, with 9 bases aligning to TRBD2. The CDR3 is 16 amino acids. After removal of 2 bases from V and 5 bases from J, the junction contained 9 bases not matched to a gene. Germline V lookup: CDR1 MNHNY, CDR2 SVGAGI (reference sequence). DNA of the CDR3: TGTGCCAGCAGTTACGAAAGGCGGGGGGGCGGGGAGACCCAGTACTTC. Its translation is CASSYERRGGGETQYF.

The chain recombines TRBV5-1 with TRBJ2-5; 10 positions match TRBD1. Per the germline V gene, CDR1 is SGHRS and CDR2 is YFSETQ. This CDR3 is built from 17 residues. V shed 1 base, J shed 0 bases, and the junction held 6 bases outside the gene matches. The CDR3 nucleotides read TGCGCCAGCAGCTTGAGGGGACAGGGGTCGTACCAAGAGACCCAGTACTTC. Its translation: CASSLRGQGSYQETQYF.